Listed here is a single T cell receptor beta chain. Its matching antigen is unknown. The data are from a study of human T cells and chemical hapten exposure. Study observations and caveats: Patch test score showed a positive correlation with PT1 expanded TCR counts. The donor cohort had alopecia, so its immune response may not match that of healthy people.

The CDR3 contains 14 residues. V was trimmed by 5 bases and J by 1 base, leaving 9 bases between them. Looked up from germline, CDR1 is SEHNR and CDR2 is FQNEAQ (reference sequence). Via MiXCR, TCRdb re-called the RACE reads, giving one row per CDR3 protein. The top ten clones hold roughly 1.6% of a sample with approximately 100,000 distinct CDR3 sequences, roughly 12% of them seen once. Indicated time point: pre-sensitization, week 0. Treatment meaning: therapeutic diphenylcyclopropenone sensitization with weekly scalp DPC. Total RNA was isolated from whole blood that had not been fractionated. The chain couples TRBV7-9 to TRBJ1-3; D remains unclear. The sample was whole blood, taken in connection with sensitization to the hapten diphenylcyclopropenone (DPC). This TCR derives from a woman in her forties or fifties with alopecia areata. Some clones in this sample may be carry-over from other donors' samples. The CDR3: CASSIRLSGNTIYF. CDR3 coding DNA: TGTGCCAGCAGCATCCGTTTATCTGGAAACACCATATATTTT.